The 12 T cell receptor beta chains below all came from one sample that was sequenced in a study of blood T cells in healthy people across ages. Sample-barcoded 5' priming and a J-beta primer mix drove a second PCR of 7 to 11 cycles. TCRdb passed the 5' RACE reads through MiXCR, listing each CDR3 protein once. The sample holds some 860,000 distinct CDR3 sequences; 56% are singletons and the top ten take 20% to 30%. Sequenced: blood. These receptors were taken from a man in his forties or fifties in good health.

The V and J genes are TRBV7-9 and TRBJ2-7; D may correspond to TRBD1 or TRBD2 (5 bases each). The germline V gene encodes CDR1 SEHNR and CDR2 FQNEAQ (reference sequence). Trimming took off 3 bases at V and 0 bases at J, with 18 bases between the two ends. The CDR3 is 17 amino acids. As DNA, the CDR3 is TGTGCCAGCAGCTTCCCAAGGGGTGGACTTAACTCCTACGAGCAGTACTTC. Its protein product is CASSFPRGGLNSYEQYF.

The V call is TRBV6-1, the J call TRBJ2-7; the D gene is possibly TRBD1 (6 bases). Germline assignment: CDR1 MNHNS and CDR2 SASEGT. The CDR3 spans 14 residues. Trimming removed 2 bases from V and 4 bases from J, with 12 bases in between. The CDR3 coding sequence is TGTGCCAGCAGTGAATCGAACAGGGCTTACGAGCAGTACTTC. This gives the protein CASSESNRAYEQYF.

The chain has TRBV7-2 and TRBJ2-5; D is uncertain. The V end was cut by 5 bases, the J end by 6 bases, with 16 bases between. The V gene's germline CDR1 is SGHTA and CDR2 FQGNSA. The CDR3 extends over 14 amino acids. The CDR3 is CASSPPKPIQTQYF. CDR3 bases: TGTGCCAGCAGCCCACCTAAGCCTATTCAGACCCAGTACTTC.

Comments on this clonotype: Given the absence of the conserved phenylalanine or tryptophan at the CDR3 end, a read error is likely. The gene calls are TRBV5-1 and TRBJ2-7; 11 nucleotides match TRBD2. This CDR3 spans 14 amino acids. Trimming cost V 7 bases and J 0 bases; bases outside gene matches: 3. Germline-derived CDR1 and CDR2 are SGHRS and YFSETQ. This chain's CDR3 is CASGTSGSSYEQYL. DNA of the CDR3: TGCGCCAGCGGGACTAGCGGAAGCTCCTACGAGCAGTACTTA.

The rearrangement links TRBV29-1 to TRBJ2-5; D unclear. V lost 3 bases and J lost 3, with 11 bases in between. From germline, CDR1 is SQVTM and CDR2 ANQGSEA. This CDR3 has 13 residues. The CDR3 coding sequence is TGCAGCGTTGACGTGGCAGATGAAGAGACCCAGTACTTC. This translates into CSVDVADEETQYF.

A few counts support this clonotype. This chain joins TRBV20-1 and TRBJ2-5, with D hard to call. The J call may be in error: the DNA end matches TRBJ2-7 better. CDR3 length equals 12 residues. CDR1 and CDR2 (germline): DFQATT, SNEGSKA (reference sequence). The CDR3 nucleotides are TGCAGTGCTTCATACAGAGTCTACGAGCAGTACTTC. The encoded protein is CSASYRVYEQYF.

This chain uses TRBV6-1 with TRBJ1-2; possibly TRBD1 for D (5 bases). CDR3 length: 13 amino acids. In germline, CDR1 is MNHNS, CDR2 SASEGT. Deletions cut 2 bases from V and 4 bases from J, with 8 bases between. The CDR3 coding sequence is TGTGCCAGCAGTGAAATCGGGGGCTATGGCTACACCTTC. Its protein product is CASSEIGGYGYTF.

This clonotype was recorded a few times. The CDR3 DNA sequence: TGTGCCAGCAGCGCCTATTCGGGACAGGGGAGTGGGGCCAACGTCCTGACTTTC. Protein product: CASSAYSGQGSGANVLTF. The rearrangement uses TRBV6-1 and TRBJ2-6; 10 positions agree with TRBD1. The CDR3 extends over 18 amino acids. The V and J ends lost 6 bases and 3 bases, in that order; junction bases with no gene match: 11. Germline CDR1 reads MNHNS; CDR2 reads SASEGT.

The chain carries TRBV29-1 and TRBJ1-4; unclear D gene. Germline V lookup: CDR1 SQVTM, CDR2 ANQGSEA. V was shortened by 6 bases and J by 6 bases, with 8 bases between the two germline ends. The CDR3 has 11 amino acids. Here the CDR3 DNA reads TGCAGCGTGAAGCTCGATGAAAAACTGTTTTTT. Translating it yields CSVKLDEKLFF.

On this clonotype itself: Given a much more abundant clone one base away, this may be a read error. The chain combines TRBV29-1 with TRBJ2-4; TRBD2 aligns across 9 bases. CDR1 SQVTM and CDR2 ANQGSEA come from the germline V gene. V trimming: 4 bases; J trimming: 13 bases; junction bases outside the gene matches: 8. The CDR3 spans 12 residues. CDR3 amino acids: CSVVAGVVEQYF. DNA of the CDR3: TGCAGCGTTGTAGCGGGAGTAGTTGAGCAGTACTTC. Combining the CDR3 with reference TRBV29-1 and TRBJ2-4 gives the whole variable domain SAVISQKPSRDICQRGTSLTIQCQVDSQVTMMFWYRQQPGQSLTLIATANQGSEATYESGFVIDKFPISRPNLTFSTLTVSNMSPEDSSIYLCSVVAGVVEQYFGAGTRLSVL.

This clonotype was seen a few times. The CDR3 region is CASSLAAGTYNEQFF. The CDR3 nucleotides are TGTGCCAGCAGCTTAGCAGCGGGGACCTACAATGAGCAGTTCTTC. The rearrangement joins TRBV7-9 to TRBJ2-1; 7 bases align to TRBD2. Unmatched junction bases numbered 1, after V lost 0 bases and J lost 2 bases. The CDR3 loop spans 15 amino acids. Looked up from germline, CDR1 is SEHNR and CDR2 is FQNEAQ (reference sequence). Based on the CDR3 plus reference TRBV7-9 and TRBJ2-1, the full variable domain is DTGVSQNPRHKITKRGQNVTFRCDPISEHNRLYWYRQTLGQGPEFLTYFQNEAQLEKSRLLSDRFSAERPKGSFSTLEIQRTEQGDSAMYLCASSLAAGTYNEQFFGPGTRLTVL.

This clonotype turned up a few times. V gene TRBV10-3 combines with J gene TRBJ2-3, with D uncertain. The germline CDR1 and CDR2 sequences are ENHRY and SYGVKD. V was clipped by 4 bases and J by 2 bases, with 7 bases between them. This CDR3 has 13 residues. DNA of the CDR3: TGTGCCATCAGTGCCTCATTCACAGATACGCAGTATTTT. The encoded protein is CAISASFTDTQYF.